The 14 T cell receptor beta chains reported below all come from one sample, sequenced in a study of metastatic and nonmetastatic thyroid tumors. Using MiXCR, TCRdb reanalyzed the PCR reads. The sample carries about 24,000 clones, 20% to 30% recorded once. Not a single patient had been given any form of treatment at any point before undergoing thyroid surgery. Sequencing was done on a sample of tumor tissue. These receptors all stem from a male donor with papillary thyroid cancer or a benign thyroid nodule (not recorded which). Some clones in this sample may be carry-over from other donors' samples.

Of note for this clone: The junction and the germline gene differ at one end; a read error may be behind it. The chain carries TRBV28 and TRBJ1-1; D gene uncertain. In germline, CDR1 is MDHEN, CDR2 SYDVKM. The CDR3 runs 13 residues. The DNA for the CDR3 is TGTGCCAGCAGTGCCCCCCAGAACACTGAAGATTTCTTT. Protein product: CASSAPQNTEDFF.

The table lists this clone with many counts. Other DNA variants within this sample encode the same CDR3. The V and J genes are TRBV2 and TRBJ2-3; D is perhaps TRBD1 (5 bases). V was cut by 7 bases and J by 3 bases, with 8 bases left in between. In germline, CDR1 is SNHLY, CDR2 FYNNEI. The CDR3 covers 12 residues. The CDR3 protein is CASTQGTDTQYF. The CDR3, as DNA: TGTGCCAGCACGCAGGGAACAGATACGCAGTATTTT.

This clone was recorded many times. This may stem from a read error, because a much larger clone lies one nucleotide away. This chain uses TRBV6-5 with TRBJ1-2, with unresolved D. With 0 bases removed from V and 5 bases from J, the gap between germline ends came to 7 bases. CDR3 length equals 13 residues. CDR1 MNHEY and CDR2 SVGAGI come from the germline V gene. The CDR3 nucleotides read TGTGCCAGCAGTTACTCCAGAGGGTATGGCTACACCTTC. Translating it yields CASSYSRGYGYTF.

Worth noting for this clone: One end of the junction does not line up with germline, which may come from a read error. V gene TRBV20-1 combines with J gene TRBJ2-7; D is tentatively TRBD1 or TRBD2 (5 bases each). The V gene's germline CDR1 is DFQATT and CDR2 SNEGSKA (reference sequence). This CDR3 is built from 16 residues. CDR3 sequence (DNA): TGCAGCGCTAGAATGCTGGTTGGGGGATGCGGATACGAGCAGTACTTC. It encodes CSARMLVGGCGYEQYF.

This clone was recorded many times. This sequence joins TRBV6-2 or TRBV6-3 and TRBJ2-7; TRBD1 is a possible D gene (6 bases). CDR1 and CDR2 from the germline V gene are MNHEY and SVGEGT. With 2 bases removed from V and 3 bases from J, the gap between germline ends came to 14 bases. The CDR3 contains 15 residues. CDR3 DNA: TGTGCCAGCAGTTACCGATCGACAGGTAACTACGAGCAGTACTTC. This encodes CASSYRSTGNYEQYF.

This clone has only a few counts. In DNA, the CDR3 is TGTGCCAGAGAAAGAGGGAACTATGGCTACACCTTC. Its protein product is CARERGNYGYTF. The J gene is TRBJ1-2, the V gene TRBV6-2 or TRBV6-3, with unresolved D. V gave up 9 bases and J gave up 2 bases, with 10 bases separating them. There are 12 residues in the CDR3. Germline V gives CDR1 MNHEY, CDR2 SVGEGT.

Note on this clone: Other DNA sequences of this sample code for an identical CDR3. The chain is built from TRBV9 and TRBJ2-3, with TRBD2 as a possible D gene (5 bases). Germline CDR1 and CDR2: SGDLS and YYNGEE. The V end lost 3 bases, the J end lost 4 bases, and 21 bases lay between the germline ends. The CDR3 is made up of 17 amino acids. The CDR3 coding sequence is TGTGCCAGCAGCGCTGCACCCAGCGGTAGAGGCCCAGATACGCAGTATTTT. Encoded protein: CASSAAPSGRGPDTQYF. The full variable domain, rest sourced from reference TRBV9 and TRBJ2-3, is DSGVTQTPKHLITATGQRVTLRCSPRSGDLSVYWYQQSLDQGLQFLIQYYNGEERAKGNILERFSAQQFPDLHSELNLSSLELGDSALYFCASSAAPSGRGPDTQYFGPGTRLTVL.

The V gene is TRBV20-1, the J gene TRBJ2-1; unclear D gene. The V gene lost 5 bases and the J gene lost 2 bases, with 4 bases spanning the gap. The CDR3 runs 11 residues. Germline V lookup: CDR1 DFQATT, CDR2 SNEGSKA (reference sequence). The CDR3 sequence: CSALTYNEQFF. CDR3 bases: TGCAGTGCTCTTACCTACAATGAGCAGTTCTTC.

The chain couples TRBV6-2 or TRBV6-3 to TRBJ1-1; D may be TRBD1 (6 bases). V was shortened by 5 bases and J by 7 bases, with 20 bases between the two germline ends. The CDR3 sequence is 15 residues long. CDR1 MNHEY and CDR2 SVGEGT come from the germline V gene. CDR3 sequence reads: CASSKDSRLWSEAFF. Here the CDR3 DNA reads TGTGCCAGCAGTAAGGACAGCCGGCTCTGGAGTGAAGCTTTCTTT.

To note about this clone: This could be a read error, since a much larger clone is one nucleotide away. The chain links TRBV9 to TRBJ2-1, with D perhaps matching TRBD2 (5 bases). Germline V CDR1 and CDR2: SGDLS, YYNGEE. This CDR3 spans 15 amino acids. Trimming took 3 bases from V and 8 from J, leaving 18 bases between them. CDR3 coding DNA: TGTGCCAGCAGCGAAGGAGGAACTATTATAGATGAGCAGTTCTTC. Protein: CASSEGGTIIDEQFF.

This clone was observed many times. This chain joins TRBV7-9 and TRBJ2-1; D tentatively fits TRBD1 or TRBD2 (6 bases each). Germline loops: CDR1 SEHNR, CDR2 FQNEAQ (reference sequence). Trimming left V 5 bases short and J 7 bases short, with 21 bases between. This CDR3 has 16 amino acids. CDR3 coding DNA: TGTGCCAGCAGCCCCACTTCGGGGGCGGGAAAGAATGAGCAGTTCTTC. Protein product: CASSPTSGAGKNEQFF.

This clone was observed many times. No DNA is shown, since the ends of the CDR3 on it are uncertain; the CDR3 is the one TCRdb lists. The rearrangement joins TRBV24-1 to TRBJ2-3. The CDR3 comprises 11 residues, both ends counted. CDR1 and CDR2 (germline): KGHDR, SFDVKD. This CDR3 reads CATSLGTGQYF.

This clone was seen a handful of times. Other nucleotide sequences from this sample produce the same CDR3. The gene calls are TRBV6-1 and TRBJ2-1; tentatively, D is TRBD2 (5 bases). The germline CDR1 and CDR2 sequences are MNHNS and SASEGT. CDR3 length: 16 amino acids. V dropped 7 bases and J dropped 5 bases, with 21 bases sitting between them. CDR3 amino acids: CASTPGLAAPHNEQFF. CDR3 sequence (DNA): TGTGCCAGCACCCCAGGACTGGCGGCACCGCACAATGAGCAGTTCTTC.

This clone showed up many times. The V and J genes are TRBV6-1 and TRBJ1-1; D not resolved. V lost 5 bases, J lost 0 bases, and 7 bases lay in between. The CDR3 consists of 13 residues. Per the germline V gene, CDR1 is MNHNS and CDR2 is SASEGT. CDR3 region: CASSRLMNTEAFF. In DNA form, the CDR3 reads TGTGCCAGCAGTCGACTCATGAACACTGAAGCTTTCTTT.